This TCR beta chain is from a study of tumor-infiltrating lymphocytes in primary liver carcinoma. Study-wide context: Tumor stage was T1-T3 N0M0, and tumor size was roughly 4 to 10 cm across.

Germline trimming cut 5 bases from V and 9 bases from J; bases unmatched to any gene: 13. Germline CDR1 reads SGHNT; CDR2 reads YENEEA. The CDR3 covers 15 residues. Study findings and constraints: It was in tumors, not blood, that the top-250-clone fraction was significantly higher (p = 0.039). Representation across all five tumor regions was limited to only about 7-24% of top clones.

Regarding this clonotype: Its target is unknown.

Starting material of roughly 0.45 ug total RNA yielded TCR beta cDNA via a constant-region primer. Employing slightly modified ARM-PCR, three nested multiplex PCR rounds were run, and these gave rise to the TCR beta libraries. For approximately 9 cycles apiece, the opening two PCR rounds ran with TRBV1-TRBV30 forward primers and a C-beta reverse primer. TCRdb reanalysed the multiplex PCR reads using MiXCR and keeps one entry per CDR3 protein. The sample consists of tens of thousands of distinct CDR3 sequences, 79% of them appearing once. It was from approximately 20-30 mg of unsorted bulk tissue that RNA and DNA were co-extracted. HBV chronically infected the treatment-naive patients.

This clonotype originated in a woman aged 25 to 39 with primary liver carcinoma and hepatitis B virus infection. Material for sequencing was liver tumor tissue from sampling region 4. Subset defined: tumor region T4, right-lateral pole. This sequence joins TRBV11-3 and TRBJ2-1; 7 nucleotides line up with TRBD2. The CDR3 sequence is CASSRLTVGGCEQFF. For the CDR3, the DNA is TGTGCCAGCAGCCGACTAACGGTGGGGGGGTGTGAGCAGTTCTTC.